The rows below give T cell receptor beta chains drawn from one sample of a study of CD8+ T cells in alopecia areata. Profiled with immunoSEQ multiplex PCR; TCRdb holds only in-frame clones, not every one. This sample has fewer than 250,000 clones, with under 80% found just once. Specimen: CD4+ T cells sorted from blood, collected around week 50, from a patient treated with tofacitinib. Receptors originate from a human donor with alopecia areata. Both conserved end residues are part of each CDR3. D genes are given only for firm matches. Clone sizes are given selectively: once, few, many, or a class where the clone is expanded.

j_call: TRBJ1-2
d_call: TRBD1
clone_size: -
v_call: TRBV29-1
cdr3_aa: CSAGTGELSF
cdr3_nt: TGCAGCGCCGGGACAGGCGAACTCTCCTTC

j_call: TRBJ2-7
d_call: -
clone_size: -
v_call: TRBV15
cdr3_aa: CATSREQGIGSYEQYF
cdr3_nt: TGTGCCACCAGCAGAGAGCAGGGAATTGGATCCTACGAGCAGTACTTC

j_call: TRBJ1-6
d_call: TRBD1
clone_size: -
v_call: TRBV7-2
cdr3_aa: CASSLGTGVNSPLHF
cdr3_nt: TGTGCCAGCAGCTTAGGGACAGGGGTTAATTCACCCCTCCACTTT

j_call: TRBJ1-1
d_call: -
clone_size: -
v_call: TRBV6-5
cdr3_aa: CASSFRPTRGVTEAFF
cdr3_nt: TGTGCCAGCAGTTTCCGACCTACCAGGGGTGTCACTGAAGCTTTCTTT

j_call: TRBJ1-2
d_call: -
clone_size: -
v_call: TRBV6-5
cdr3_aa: CASRLGYGYTF
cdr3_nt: TGTGCCAGCAGGCTGGGCTATGGCTACACCTTC

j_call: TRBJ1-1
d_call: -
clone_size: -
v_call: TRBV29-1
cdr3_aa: CSVGGRVTEAFF
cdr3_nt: TGCAGCGTTGGGGGTAGGGTCACTGAAGCTTTCTTT

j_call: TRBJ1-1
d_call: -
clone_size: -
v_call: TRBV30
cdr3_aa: CAWSVELGLFTEAFF
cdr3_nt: TGTGCCTGGAGTGTAGAGTTAGGGCTGTTCACTGAAGCTTTCTTT

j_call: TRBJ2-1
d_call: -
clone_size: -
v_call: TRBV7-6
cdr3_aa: CASSHPYKGRNEQFF
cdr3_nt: TGTGCCAGCAGCCACCCCTATAAGGGTAGAAATGAGCAGTTCTTC

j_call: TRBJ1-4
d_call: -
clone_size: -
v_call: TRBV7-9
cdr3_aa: CATRGGLNEKLFF
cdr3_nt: TGTGCAACCCGAGGGGGACTAAATGAAAAACTGTTTTTT

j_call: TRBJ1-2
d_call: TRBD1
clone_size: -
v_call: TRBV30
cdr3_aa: CAWSADRGLPNSYGYTF
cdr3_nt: TGTGCCTGGAGCGCGGACAGGGGGCTCCCCAACTCATATGGCTACACCTTC

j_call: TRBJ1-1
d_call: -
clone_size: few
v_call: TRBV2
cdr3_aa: CASSRDLEAFF
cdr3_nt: TGTGCCAGCAGTCGTGACTTGGAAGCTTTCTTT

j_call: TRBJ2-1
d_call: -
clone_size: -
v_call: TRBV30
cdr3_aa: CAWSVSQGNQFF
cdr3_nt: TGTGCCTGGAGTGTAAGTCAGGGTAACCAGTTCTTC

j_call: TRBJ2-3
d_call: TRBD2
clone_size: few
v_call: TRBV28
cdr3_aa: CASQRGSTDTQYF
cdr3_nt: TGTGCCAGCCAGCGGGGGAGCACAGATACGCAGTATTTT

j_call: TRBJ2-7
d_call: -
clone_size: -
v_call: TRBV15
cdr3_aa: CATSRVEGHEQYF
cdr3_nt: TGTGCCACCAGCAGAGTTGAGGGTCACGAGCAGTACTTC

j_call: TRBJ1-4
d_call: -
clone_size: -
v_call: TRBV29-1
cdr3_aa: CSVEDGGVSEKLFF
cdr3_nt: TGCAGCGTTGAAGATGGGGGAGTGAGTGAAAAACTGTTTTTT

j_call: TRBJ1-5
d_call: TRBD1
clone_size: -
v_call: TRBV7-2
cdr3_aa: CASSSGQTRLSQPQHF
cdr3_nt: TGTGCCAGCAGCTCGGGACAGACTAGACTCAGTCAGCCCCAGCATTTT

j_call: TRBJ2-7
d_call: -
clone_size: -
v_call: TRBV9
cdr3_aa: CASSPRHRHEQYF
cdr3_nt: TGTGCCAGCAGCCCGAGACACAGGCACGAGCAGTACTTC